The 24 T cell receptor beta chains below come from one sample, sequenced in a study of technical replicates of blood from several donors. TCRdb's table, derived via immunoSEQ multiplex PCR, lists solely in-frame clones and lacks some. The sample has under 110,000 clones, 96% seen once. Sequencing was performed on T cells isolated from PBMCs. Every receptor here comes from a human donor in good health.

Concerning this clone itself: The same CDR3 can be traced to other DNA sequences in this sample. The chain links TRBV5-1 to TRBJ1-2; 9 bases match TRBD1. The CDR3 extends over 12 amino acids. J was trimmed by 7 bases and V by 3 bases; bases with no gene match: 1. CDR1 and CDR2 (germline): SGHRS, YFSETQ. CDR3 protein: CASSSDRGGYTF. In nucleotides, the CDR3 is TGCGCCAGCAGCTCGGACAGGGGTGGCTACACCTTC.

The CDR3 DNA reads TGCGCCAGCAGCAATCGGGCCGGGGGGGCAAACACCATATATTTT. Translating it yields CASSNRAGGANTIYF. The V gene is TRBV4-1, the J gene TRBJ1-3, with D possibly matching TRBD1 (6 bases). Germline V gene data show CDR1 as MGHRA and CDR2 as YSYEKL. V lost 5 bases, J lost 6 bases, and 17 bases lay in between. CDR3 length: 15 residues.

The rearrangement links TRBV5-1 to TRBJ2-5; D may be TRBD2 (5 bases). In germline, CDR1 is SGHRS, CDR2 YFSETQ. The CDR3 spans 13 residues. The V end was cut by 6 bases, the J end by 2 bases, with 11 bases between. The CDR3 reads CASTGADQETQYF. In DNA, the CDR3 is TGCGCCAGCACCGGAGCGGATCAAGAGACCCAGTACTTC.

The chain combines TRBV15 with TRBJ2-2; a possible D gene is TRBD2 (6 bases). V was trimmed by 0 bases and J by 5 bases, leaving 16 bases between them. There are 17 residues in the CDR3. The V gene's germline CDR1 is LNHNV and CDR2 YYDKDF (reference sequence). The CDR3 nucleotides read TGTGCCACCAGCAGAGATTGGGACTCCCGTGGGACCGGGGAGCTGTTTTTT. Protein: CATSRDWDSRGTGELFF.

The chain has TRBV18 and TRBJ2-1; 16 nucleotides line up with TRBD2. V lost 0 bases to trimming and J lost 7 bases; unmatched junction nucleotides: 12. The CDR3 extends over 20 amino acids. Germline loops: CDR1 KGHSH, CDR2 LQKENI. For the CDR3, the DNA is TGTGCCAGCTCACCACCGCCGGGACTAGCGGGGGGGCGATTAGGGAATGAGCAGTTCTTC. Amino acid sequence: CASSPPPGLAGGRLGNEQFF.

The V and J genes are TRBV6-6 and TRBJ2-1; D perhaps matches TRBD1 (6 bases). Per the germline V gene, CDR1 is MNHNY and CDR2 is SVGAGI (reference sequence). The V end was cut by 6 bases, the J end by 6 bases, with 18 bases between. This CDR3 is built from 15 residues. Here the CDR3 reads CASSEGWQTGNEQFF. In nucleotides, the CDR3 is TGTGCCAGCAGCGAGGGGTGGCAGACAGGCAATGAGCAGTTCTTC.

V usage is TRBV18 and J usage is TRBJ1-5, with 7 bases identical to TRBD1. The CDR3 loop spans 16 amino acids. Germline CDR1 KGHSH, CDR2 LQKENI. Trimming cost V 5 bases and J 1 base; bases outside gene matches: 8. The CDR3 DNA sequence: TGTGCCAGCTCAGAAAACAGGGGTGGCAGCAATCAGCCCCAGCATTTT. It is translated as CASSENRGGSNQPQHF.

The chain links TRBV12-2 to TRBJ1-2; the DNA was not used to check the table's D call, TRBD1. TRBV12-2 is a recognized pseudogene. The CDR3 covers 16 residues. CDR3 bases: TGTGCAAGTCGCTTAGAACAGACAGGGGGCGCGGGAGGCTACACCTTC. It codes for CASRLEQTGGAGGYTF.

J is TRBJ2-7 and V is TRBV5-4; D is ambiguous. Trimming shortened V by 4 bases and J by 3 bases, and 11 bases separated the two germline ends. Germline values: CDR1 SGHNT, CDR2 YYREEE (reference sequence). The CDR3 length is 13 residues. The CDR3 protein is CASSLETGYEQYF. In DNA form, the CDR3 reads TGTGCCAGCAGCCTTGAAACGGGCTACGAGCAGTACTTC.

This clone has a single count. The chain has TRBV19 and TRBJ2-7; weak D call: TRBD2 (6 bases). CDR3 length: 18 amino acids. Germline values: CDR1 LNHDA, CDR2 SQIVND (reference sequence). V lost 0 bases, J lost 1 base, and 19 bases lay in between. The DNA for the CDR3 is TGTGCCAGTAGTATAGATCTATGGGGTAGCGGAGCGTCCTACGAGCAGTACTTC. Translated: CASSIDLWGSGASYEQYF.

This clone was observed a few times. The rearrangement uses TRBV5-1 and TRBJ2-5; D is perhaps TRBD1 (5 bases). The CDR3 contains 14 residues. Germline V gene lookup returns CDR1 SGHRS and CDR2 YFSETQ. Trimming took off 0 bases at V and 1 base at J, with 7 bases between the two ends. CDR3 loop: CASSLGQFQETQYF. For the CDR3, the DNA is TGCGCCAGCAGCTTGGGACAGTTCCAAGAGACCCAGTACTTC.

V usage is TRBV2 and J usage is TRBJ2-4; tentatively, D is TRBD2 (6 bases). V dropped 6 bases and J dropped 8 bases, with 14 bases sitting between them. CDR3 length: 13 amino acids. Looked up from germline, CDR1 is SNHLY and CDR2 is FYNNEI. The CDR3: CASRSGELDIQYF. The CDR3 DNA is TGTGCCAGCAGGTCGGGGGAATTGGACATTCAGTACTTC.

The chain is built from TRBV27 and TRBJ1-4; 7 bases align to TRBD1. Germline V gene data show CDR1 as MNHEY and CDR2 as SMNVEV (reference sequence). The CDR3 contains 16 residues. The J segment lost 7 bases and the V segment lost 0 bases, leaving 8 bases of the junction unmatched. The CDR3 coding sequence is TGTGCCAGCAGTTTATCGTCCCGGGACAGACGTGAAAAACTGTTTTTT. This encodes CASSLSSRDRREKLFF.

The rearrangement links TRBV19 to TRBJ1-1; 7 nucleotides align to TRBD1. This CDR3 has 16 amino acids. After removal of 5 bases from V and 3 bases from J, the junction contained 12 bases not matched to a gene. The V gene's germline CDR1 is LNHDA and CDR2 SQIVND (reference sequence). As DNA, the CDR3 is TGTGCCAGTAGTGAAGGGGGCCGGGTTTTGGACACTGAAGCTTTCTTT. Protein: CASSEGGRVLDTEAFF.

The chain couples TRBV11-2 to TRBJ1-1; TRBD1 aligns across 7 bases. The germline gives CDR1 SGHAT, CDR2 FQNNGV. This CDR3 is 15 amino acids long. Trimming at V came to 2 bases and at J to 6 bases, leaving 9 bases not matched to a gene. For the CDR3, the DNA is TGTGCCAGCAGCTTAAACGCGGGGACAGATGCTGAAGCTTTCTTT. Translated: CASSLNAGTDAEAFF.

The chain joins TRBV7-9 to TRBJ1-5; 9 positions agree with TRBD1. V dropped 2 bases and J dropped 4; count of bases not matched to a gene: 3. The CDR3 contains 15 residues. Germline CDR1 reads SEHNR; CDR2 reads FQNEAQ (reference sequence). Here the CDR3 reads CASSLTGQGNQPQHF. The CDR3 DNA sequence: TGTGCCAGCAGCTTAACCGGACAGGGGAATCAGCCCCAGCATTTT.

The chain recombines TRBV7-8 with TRBJ2-3; a possible D gene is TRBD1 (6 bases). The V gene's germline CDR1 is SGHVS and CDR2 FQNEAQ. Between the trimmed V and J ends, which lost 1 base and 1 base, there was a span of 18 bases. This CDR3 region has 18 residues. CDR3 sequence (DNA): TGTGCCAGCAGCTTAGGAGGGTGGGGGCCCCTCGGCACAGATACGCAGTATTTT. It codes for CASSLGGWGPLGTDTQYF.

V gene TRBV9 combines with J gene TRBJ2-2; weak D call: TRBD1 (6 bases). The germline gives CDR1 SGDLS, CDR2 YYNGEE. The V end was cut by 4 bases, the J end by 3 bases, with 19 bases between. The CDR3 is 17 amino acids. CDR3 loop: CASSPPSGDTHTGELFF. The CDR3 region has the DNA TGTGCCAGCAGCCCTCCCTCCGGGGACACACACACCGGGGAGCTGTTTTTT.

The chain combines TRBV27 with TRBJ2-5; TRBD2 aligns across 12 bases. V lost 4 bases, J lost 7 bases, and 7 bases stayed unmatched. Germline CDR1 and CDR2: MNHEY and SMNVEV (reference sequence). The CDR3 totals 15 residues. CDR3 DNA: TGTGCCAGCAGTTCCCTAGCGGGGGGGCTTGTGACCCAGTACTTC. Translation: CASSSLAGGLVTQYF.

This chain uses TRBV7-6 with TRBJ1-1; 7 bases align to TRBD1. The CDR3 contains 14 residues. Germline trimming cut 5 bases from V and 3 bases from J; bases unmatched to any gene: 6. Germline assignment: CDR1 SGHVS and CDR2 FNYEAQ. CDR3 in DNA: TGTGCCAGCAGCCGGGGGACAGAATACACTGAAGCTTTCTTT. Amino acids: CASSRGTEYTEAFF.

The rearrangement links TRBV27 to TRBJ1-1; D unresolved. The length of the CDR3 is 14 residues. Germline loops: CDR1 MNHEY, CDR2 SMNVEV (reference sequence). V was pared by 0 bases and J by 4 bases, with 9 bases between. The CDR3 region is CASSLSRLGTEAFF. Here the CDR3 DNA reads TGTGCCAGCAGTTTATCCAGGTTGGGCACTGAAGCTTTCTTT.

This sequence joins TRBV28 and TRBJ2-2; D gene uncertain. The CDR3 has 16 amino acids. V was shortened by 5 bases and J by 2 bases, with 15 bases between the two germline ends. CDR1 is MDHEN, CDR2 SYDVKM, per germline. The CDR3 reads CASSTINTKNTGELFF. In nucleotides, the CDR3 is TGTGCCAGCAGTACAATAAACACGAAAAACACCGGGGAGCTGTTTTTT.

The rearrangement links TRBV12-5 to TRBJ2-5, with 11 bases lining up with TRBD1. The CDR3 covers 17 residues. V shed 0 bases and J 4 bases; nucleotides not matched to a gene: 7. The germline V gene has CDR1 LGHNT and CDR2 FRNRAP. CDR3 coding DNA: TGTGCTAGTGGTTTGGTCCGGGGGACAGGGGGTAGAGAGACCCAGTACTTC. This encodes CASGLVRGTGGRETQYF.

The chain links TRBV7-6 to TRBJ2-7; 7 bases agree with TRBD2. Germline V lookup: CDR1 SGHVS, CDR2 FNYEAQ. The CDR3 consists of 15 residues. Unmatched junction bases numbered 6, after V lost 1 base and J lost 3 bases. The CDR3 DNA follows: TGTGCCAGCAGCTTAGGAGTGGGGGGGGACTACGAGCAGTACTTC. It translates to CASSLGVGGDYEQYF. Filled out from reference TRBV7-6 and TRBJ2-7, the complete variable domain reads GAGVSQSPRYKVTKRGQDVALRCDPISGHVSLYWYRQALGQGPEFLTYFNYEAQQDKSGLPNDRFSAERPEGSISTLTIQRTEQRDSAMYRCASSLGVGGDYEQYFGPGTRLTVT.